A single sample is the source of the 10 T cell receptor beta chains below, sequenced in a study of blood T cell repertoires in COVID-19. Sequencing used immunoSEQ multiplex PCR; TCRdb keeps in-frame clones, though not all of them. The sample includes hundreds of thousands of clones, roughly 79% of them seen just once. The specimen sequenced was peripheral blood. These receptors all stem from a woman of 80 years or more with COVID-19, enrolled during active disease.

The chain has TRBV28 and TRBJ1-3; the D is unclear. The length of the CDR3 is 14 residues. V lost 6 bases and J 0 bases, leaving 9 bases between the germline ends. From germline, CDR1 is MDHEN and CDR2 SYDVKM. CDR3 residues: CASSRRSSGNTIYF. The DNA of the CDR3 is TGTGCCAGCAGCCGCCGGAGCTCTGGAAACACCATATATTTT.

This clone came up a few times. The chain employs TRBV7-2 and TRBJ2-1; TRBD2 is a possible D gene (6 bases). The CDR3 loop spans 14 amino acids. Germline CDR1 SGHTA, CDR2 FQGNSA. Trimming pared 4 bases from V and 5 bases from J, leaving 12 bases between. The CDR3 sequence: CASSSTGVHNEQFF. CDR3 nucleotides: TGTGCCAGCAGCTCGACGGGGGTGCACAATGAGCAGTTCTTC.

The chain carries TRBV11-2 and TRBJ2-2; 7 bases are shared with TRBD1. Germline V gene lookup returns CDR1 SGHAT and CDR2 FQNNGV. V trimming: 4 bases; J trimming: 4 bases; junction bases outside the gene matches: 9. The CDR3 has 16 amino acids. The CDR3 DNA follows: TGTGCCAGCAGCTCTCAGGGGGTCATCCTCACCGGGGAGCTGTTTTTT. This codes for CASSSQGVILTGELFF.

This clone has a handful of counts. The DNA for the CDR3 is TGTGCCAGCTCACCCCTTGGACAGGAACTCTATGGCTACACCTTC. It specifies CASSPLGQELYGYTF. The chain is built from TRBV18 and TRBJ1-2; TRBD1 matches at 7 bases. Germline V lookup: CDR1 KGHSH, CDR2 LQKENI. The CDR3 consists of 15 residues. With V trimmed by 3 bases and J by 4 bases, 8 bases remained unmatched.

The V and J genes are TRBV11-2 and TRBJ2-7, with TRBD1 as a possible D gene (6 bases). Trimming took 1 base from V and 7 from J, leaving 17 bases between them. Germline V gene sequence: CDR1 SGHAT, CDR2 FQNNGV. This CDR3 is 15 amino acids long. The CDR3 DNA reads as TGTGCCAGCAGCTTAGTGGGGGCGATACTCGGGGAGCAGTACTTC. It translates to CASSLVGAILGEQYF. Based on the CDR3 plus reference TRBV11-2 and TRBJ2-7, the full variable domain is EAGVAQSPRYKIIEKRQSVAFWCNPISGHATLYWYQQILGQGPKLLIQFQNNGVVDDSQLPKDRFSAERLKGVDSTLKIQPAKLEDSAVYLCASSLVGAILGEQYFGPGTRLTVT.

CDR3 protein: CASSPGDGNQPQHF. The DNA of the CDR3 is TGCGCCAGCAGCCCCGGAGATGGCAATCAGCCCCAGCATTTT. The chain has TRBV5-1 and TRBJ1-5; the D is unclear. Germline CDR1 SGHRS, CDR2 YFSETQ. This CDR3 comprises 14 residues. With 4 bases removed from V and 2 bases from J, the gap between germline ends came to 10 bases. The full variable domain, completed using reference TRBV5-1 and TRBJ1-5, is KAGVTQTPRYLIKTRGQQVTLSCSPISGHRSVSWYQQTPGQGLQFLFEYFSETQRNKGNFPGRFSGRQFSNSRSEMNVSTLELGDSALYLCASSPGDGNQPQHFGDGTRLSIL.

The chain is built from TRBV24-1 and TRBJ2-1; 8 bases map to TRBD1. The germline gives CDR1 KGHDR, CDR2 SFDVKD. V was pared by 7 bases and J by 12 bases, with 10 bases of the junction left unmatched. There are 13 residues in the CDR3. CDR3 in amino acids: CATRDRGHGGQFF. The CDR3 DNA follows: TGTGCCACCAGAGACAGGGGCCACGGAGGGCAGTTCTTC.

The chain is built from TRBV6-1 and TRBJ1-5, with a possible D match to TRBD1 (5 bases). Trimming pared 5 bases from V and 7 bases from J, leaving 9 bases between. From germline, CDR1 is MNHNS and CDR2 SASEGT. CDR3 length equals 12 residues. CDR3 amino acids: CASSYAGQPQHF. Here the CDR3 DNA reads TGTGCCAGCAGTTATGCAGGGCAGCCCCAGCATTTT.

The V gene is TRBV5-1, the J gene TRBJ2-2; 8 positions agree with TRBD2. This CDR3 region has 15 residues. V was clipped by 6 bases and J by 3 bases; unmatched bases: 7. From germline, CDR1 is SGHRS and CDR2 YFSETQ. The CDR3 is CASTLAGMDTGELFF. The DNA for the CDR3 is TGCGCCAGCACTTTAGCGGGGATGGACACCGGGGAGCTGTTTTTT.

V usage is TRBV7-9 and J usage is TRBJ1-3, with D unclear. The CDR3 covers 14 residues. V was cut by 4 bases and J by 0 bases, with 7 bases left in between. Germline V lookup: CDR1 SEHNR, CDR2 FQNEAQ (reference sequence). CDR3 sequence reads: CASSSQSSGNTIYF. The CDR3 coding sequence is TGTGCCAGCAGCTCACAGAGCTCTGGAAACACCATATATTTT.